This is a list of T cell receptor beta chains from one sample in a study of T cells of healthy individuals. TCRdb itself ran the 5' RACE reads through MiXCR, one entry per CDR3 protein. Counted here are 85,000 to 100,000 distinct CDR3 sequences, approximately 18% occurring once; the ten biggest clones make up 6.2%. Receptors originate from a human donor in good health. The CDR3 runs from the conserved cysteine through the conserved F or W. Fields, in order: V gene, J gene, clone size, D gene, CDR3 protein. A D gene is named only where the DNA matches it firmly. Size tells how often a clone was seen (once, few, many) or the class of an expanded clone, and some rows leave it out.

v_call: TRBV6-4; j_call: TRBJ2-7; clone_size: .; d_call: .; cdr3_aa: CAIYGSSCEQYF
v_call: TRBV28; j_call: TRBJ1-1; clone_size: few; d_call: .; cdr3_aa: CASSLIGKAMNTEAFF
v_call: TRBV7-2; j_call: TRBJ2-7; clone_size: few; d_call: .; cdr3_aa: CASSLALLPEQYF
v_call: TRBV20-1; j_call: TRBJ2-7; clone_size: .; d_call: TRBD2; cdr3_aa: CSAGGLAGDGYEQYF
v_call: TRBV6-2/TRBV6-3; j_call: TRBJ2-3; clone_size: many; d_call: .; cdr3_aa: CASKFGLGDTDTQYF
v_call: TRBV4-1; j_call: TRBJ2-3; clone_size: many; d_call: TRBD2; cdr3_aa: CASRRGGLAGSTDTQYF
v_call: TRBV20-1; j_call: TRBJ2-7; clone_size: few; d_call: TRBD2; cdr3_aa: CSAREGDREQYF
v_call: TRBV24-1; j_call: TRBJ2-1; clone_size: many; d_call: TRBD1; cdr3_aa: CATSTAGLGQYNEQFF
v_call: TRBV5-6; j_call: TRBJ2-1; clone_size: .; d_call: .; cdr3_aa: CASSAQGFDVYNEQFF
v_call: TRBV7-8; j_call: TRBJ2-3; clone_size: .; d_call: .; cdr3_aa: CASSLGGDTDTQYF
v_call: TRBV12-3/TRBV12-4; j_call: TRBJ2-1; clone_size: few; d_call: TRBD2; cdr3_aa: CASSGLAGKHNEQFF
v_call: TRBV5-1; j_call: TRBJ2-1; clone_size: many; d_call: .; cdr3_aa: CASSLEGRGEQFF
v_call: TRBV28; j_call: TRBJ2-1; clone_size: many; d_call: .; cdr3_aa: CASSSGPAYNEQFF
v_call: TRBV19; j_call: TRBJ2-1; clone_size: many; d_call: .; cdr3_aa: CASSPGLLLSSYNEQFF
v_call: TRBV7-9; j_call: TRBJ1-1; clone_size: few; d_call: .; cdr3_aa: CASSSQMGGLNTEAFF
v_call: TRBV4-2; j_call: TRBJ1-5; clone_size: few; d_call: .; cdr3_aa: CASSQVNQPQHF
v_call: TRBV20-1; j_call: TRBJ1-1; clone_size: few; d_call: .; cdr3_aa: CSARAGETEAFF
v_call: TRBV27; j_call: TRBJ2-7; clone_size: many; d_call: .; cdr3_aa: CASSLGAGAYEQYF
v_call: TRBV4-1; j_call: TRBJ1-3; clone_size: .; d_call: .; cdr3_aa: CASSHGRQSGRRNTIYF
v_call: TRBV7-3; j_call: TRBJ2-1; clone_size: few; d_call: TRBD2; cdr3_aa: CASSLSAGSEQFF
v_call: TRBV20-1; j_call: TRBJ2-7; clone_size: many; d_call: TRBD2; cdr3_aa: CSARGGAGVIDEQYF
v_call: TRBV6-1; j_call: TRBJ1-5; clone_size: many; d_call: TRBD1; cdr3_aa: CASCDRVRGVIQPQHF
v_call: TRBV12-3/TRBV12-4; j_call: TRBJ1-1; clone_size: many; d_call: TRBD1; cdr3_aa: CASRPYRGGTEAFF
v_call: TRBV4-3; j_call: TRBJ2-1; clone_size: .; d_call: TRBD2; cdr3_aa: CASATGTSDYNEQFF
v_call: TRBV20-1; j_call: TRBJ2-3; clone_size: many; d_call: .; cdr3_aa: CKVDERGRGPDTQYF
v_call: TRBV11-1; j_call: TRBJ2-7; clone_size: few; d_call: TRBD1; cdr3_aa: CASSLGQGISYEQYF
v_call: TRBV6-1; j_call: TRBJ1-1; clone_size: few; d_call: .; cdr3_aa: CASSEVGYRAFF
v_call: TRBV28; j_call: TRBJ1-6; clone_size: few; d_call: TRBD1; cdr3_aa: CASSLGTVEGPSPLHF
v_call: TRBV20-1; j_call: TRBJ2-7; clone_size: .; d_call: .; cdr3_aa: CSANPGTRVDDEQYF
v_call: TRBV2; j_call: TRBJ2-7; clone_size: many; d_call: .; cdr3_aa: CASRGSYEQYF
v_call: TRBV3-1; j_call: TRBJ1-1; clone_size: .; d_call: .; cdr3_aa: CASSQVGWGDTEAFF
v_call: TRBV5-6; j_call: TRBJ2-1; clone_size: .; d_call: .; cdr3_aa: CASSLWQGRNEQFF
v_call: TRBV5-1; j_call: TRBJ2-5; clone_size: .; d_call: .; cdr3_aa: CASSFPTGGETQYF
v_call: TRBV30; j_call: TRBJ1-3; clone_size: few; d_call: .; cdr3_aa: CAWSNTGNTIYF
v_call: TRBV10-2; j_call: TRBJ1-3; clone_size: .; d_call: .; cdr3_aa: CASSVGSKYSGNTIYF
v_call: TRBV7-2; j_call: TRBJ1-6; clone_size: .; d_call: TRBD1; cdr3_aa: CASSAGQGRSNSPLHF
v_call: TRBV20-1; j_call: TRBJ2-3; clone_size: .; d_call: TRBD2; cdr3_aa: CSARTSAYTDTQYF
v_call: TRBV4-1; j_call: TRBJ2-1; clone_size: .; d_call: TRBD2; cdr3_aa: CASSHLAGLAGGPRYNEQFF
v_call: TRBV6-5; j_call: TRBJ2-3; clone_size: .; d_call: .; cdr3_aa: CASSTGRKQYF
v_call: TRBV27; j_call: TRBJ1-2; clone_size: .; d_call: .; cdr3_aa: CASSVSGPGVWVRYTF
v_call: TRBV15; j_call: TRBJ2-1; clone_size: many; d_call: .; cdr3_aa: CATSRTGLYYNEQFF
v_call: TRBV27; j_call: TRBJ1-1; clone_size: .; d_call: .; cdr3_aa: CASSKVRVFTEAFF
v_call: TRBV20-1; j_call: TRBJ2-7; clone_size: few; d_call: .; cdr3_aa: CSASGKYEQYF
v_call: TRBV28; j_call: TRBJ2-1; clone_size: few; d_call: .; cdr3_aa: CASNPTSLLSEQFF
v_call: TRBV20-1; j_call: TRBJ2-2; clone_size: few; d_call: .; cdr3_aa: CSARAAAAGELFF
v_call: TRBV19; j_call: TRBJ2-2; clone_size: .; d_call: .; cdr3_aa: CASSPGWAGELFF
v_call: TRBV20-1; j_call: TRBJ2-7; clone_size: .; d_call: TRBD1; cdr3_aa: CSASRDRGSYEQYF
v_call: TRBV7-2; j_call: TRBJ2-1; clone_size: few; d_call: TRBD2; cdr3_aa: CASSAGLAVVLSYNEQFF
v_call: TRBV24-1; j_call: TRBJ1-5; clone_size: many; d_call: .; cdr3_aa: CATSDRYQPQHF
v_call: TRBV5-6; j_call: TRBJ1-1; clone_size: .; d_call: .; cdr3_aa: CASSLVGSRLSTEAFF
v_call: TRBV29-1; j_call: TRBJ1-2; clone_size: .; d_call: .; cdr3_aa: CSALEGRGYGYTF
v_call: TRBV7-2; j_call: TRBJ2-1; clone_size: .; d_call: TRBD2; cdr3_aa: CASSLVAGISFF
v_call: TRBV5-1; j_call: TRBJ2-3; clone_size: few; d_call: .; cdr3_aa: CASSYWTTGDTQYF
v_call: TRBV4-1; j_call: TRBJ1-2; clone_size: .; d_call: .; cdr3_aa: CASYARGGYTF
v_call: TRBV11-2; j_call: TRBJ2-4; clone_size: .; d_call: .; cdr3_aa: CASRPQGSVVKNIQYF
v_call: TRBV11-2; j_call: TRBJ2-3; clone_size: few; d_call: TRBD2; cdr3_aa: CASSFTVLAGVAQYF
v_call: TRBV28; j_call: TRBJ2-3; clone_size: few; d_call: .; cdr3_aa: CASRTRISSTDTQYF
v_call: TRBV29-1; j_call: TRBJ1-2; clone_size: many; d_call: TRBD1; cdr3_aa: CSAVGDRGEGYTF
v_call: TRBV6-2/TRBV6-3; j_call: TRBJ2-7; clone_size: .; d_call: TRBD1; cdr3_aa: CASSSRTGATYEQYF